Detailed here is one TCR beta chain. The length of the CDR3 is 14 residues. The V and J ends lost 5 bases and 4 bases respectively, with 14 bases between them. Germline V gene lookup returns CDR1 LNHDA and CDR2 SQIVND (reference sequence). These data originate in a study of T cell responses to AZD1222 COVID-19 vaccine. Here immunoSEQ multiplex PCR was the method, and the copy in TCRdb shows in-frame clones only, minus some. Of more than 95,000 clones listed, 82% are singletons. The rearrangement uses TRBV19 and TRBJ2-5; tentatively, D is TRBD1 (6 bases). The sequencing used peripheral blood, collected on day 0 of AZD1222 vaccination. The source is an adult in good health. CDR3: CASSPNREGETQYF. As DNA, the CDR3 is TGTGCCAGTAGTCCTAACAGGGAAGGAGAGACCCAGTACTTC. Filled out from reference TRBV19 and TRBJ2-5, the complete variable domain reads DGGITQSPKYLFRKEGQNVTLSCEQNLNHDAMYWYRQDPGQGLRLIYYSQIVNDFQKGDIAEGYSVSREKKESFPLTVTSAQKNPTAFYLCASSPNREGETQYFGPGTRLLVL.